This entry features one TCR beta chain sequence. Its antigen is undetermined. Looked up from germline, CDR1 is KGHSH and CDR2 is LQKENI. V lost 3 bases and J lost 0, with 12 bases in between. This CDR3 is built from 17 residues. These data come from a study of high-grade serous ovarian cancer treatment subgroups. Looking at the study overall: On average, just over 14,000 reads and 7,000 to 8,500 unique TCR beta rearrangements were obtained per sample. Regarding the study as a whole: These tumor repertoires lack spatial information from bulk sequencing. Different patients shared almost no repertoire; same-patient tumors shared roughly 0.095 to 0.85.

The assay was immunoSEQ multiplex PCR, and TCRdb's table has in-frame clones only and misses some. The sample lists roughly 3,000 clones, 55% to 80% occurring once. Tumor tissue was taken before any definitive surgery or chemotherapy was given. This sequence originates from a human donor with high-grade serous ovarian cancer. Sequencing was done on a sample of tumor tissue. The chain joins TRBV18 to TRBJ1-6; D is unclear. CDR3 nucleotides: TGTGCCAGCTCACCCCAACAGACTAGCTCCTATAATTCACCCCTCCACTTT. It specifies CASSPQQTSSYNSPLHF.